The clone carrying this TCR beta chain has a handful of counts. What it recognizes is unknown. V lost 0 bases to trimming and J lost 3 bases, with 15 bases between them. The germline CDR1 and CDR2 sequences are SGDLS and YYNGEE. This CDR3 is built from 16 residues. The record originates from a study of identical twins. General study results and limits: Zero-insertion analyses might be partly confounded by invariant T cells like MAIT and iNKT.

TCRdb passed the 5' RACE reads through MiXCR, listing each CDR3 protein once. This sample has around 290,000 distinct CDR3 sequences; roughly 9% occur once, and the top ten carry roughly 6.4%. The sample also formed part of further work on yellow fever vaccine responses in identical twins. That report notes: Twins reportedly had a vaccine T cell response that seemed partly convergent, partly personalized.

J is TRBJ1-1 and V is TRBV9, with D uncertain. The receptor's source is a woman under 30 in good health. Material: CD8+ T cells sorted from blood. The CDR3 DNA is TGTGCCAGCAGCGTAGTTGGGATTCTGGTTGACACTGAAGCTTTCTTT. Translated, it gives CASSVVGILVDTEAFF. Full variable domain (rest looked up from reference TRBV9 and TRBJ1-1): DSGVTQTPKHLITATGQRVTLRCSPRSGDLSVYWYQQSLDQGLQFLIQYYNGEERAKGNILERFSAQQFPDLHSELNLSSLELGDSALYFCASSVVGILVDTEAFFGQGTRLTVV.